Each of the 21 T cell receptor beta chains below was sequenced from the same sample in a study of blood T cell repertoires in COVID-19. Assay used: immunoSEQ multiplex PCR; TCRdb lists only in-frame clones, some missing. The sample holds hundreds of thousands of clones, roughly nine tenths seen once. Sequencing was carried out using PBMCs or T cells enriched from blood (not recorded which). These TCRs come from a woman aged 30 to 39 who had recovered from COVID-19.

The CDR3 nucleotides read TGTGCCACCAGCAGAGATCGGCGGGGCGGGAACTCCTACGAGCAGTACTTC. Translation: CATSRDRRGGNSYEQYF. This chain links TRBV15 with TRBJ2-7; perhaps TRBD2 as D (6 bases). CDR3 size: 17 residues. Germline values: CDR1 LNHNV, CDR2 YYDKDF (reference sequence). Trimming took 0 bases from V and 0 from J, leaving 15 bases between them.

The CDR3, as DNA: TGTGCCAGCTCACCACCTAAGGGACAGGGGGCTCGAGAGACCCAGTACTTC. It codes for CASSPPKGQGARETQYF. The chain is built from TRBV18 and TRBJ2-5, with 12 nucleotides matching TRBD1. V shed 0 bases and J 4 bases; nucleotides not matched to a gene: 6. The germline V gene has CDR1 KGHSH and CDR2 LQKENI. The CDR3 extends over 17 amino acids.

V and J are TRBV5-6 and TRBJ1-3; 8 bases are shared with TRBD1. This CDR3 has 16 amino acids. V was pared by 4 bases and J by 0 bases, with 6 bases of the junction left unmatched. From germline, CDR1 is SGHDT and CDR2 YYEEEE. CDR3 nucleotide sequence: TGTGCCAGCAGCCCTCGACAGGGGAGCTCTGGAAACACCATATATTTT. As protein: CASSPRQGSSGNTIYF.

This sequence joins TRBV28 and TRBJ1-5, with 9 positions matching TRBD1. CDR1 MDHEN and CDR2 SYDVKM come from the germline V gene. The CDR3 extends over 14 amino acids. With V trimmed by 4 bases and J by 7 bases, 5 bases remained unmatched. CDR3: CASSSGTGSQPQHF. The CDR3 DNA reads TGTGCCAGCAGTTCCGGGACAGGGAGCCAGCCCCAGCATTTT.

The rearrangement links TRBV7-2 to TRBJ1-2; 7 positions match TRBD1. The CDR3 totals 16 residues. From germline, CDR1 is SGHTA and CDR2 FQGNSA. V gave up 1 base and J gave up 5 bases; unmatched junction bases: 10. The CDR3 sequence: CASSLDRTGGGYGYTF. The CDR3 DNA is TGTGCCAGCAGCTTAGACCGGACAGGAGGCGGTTATGGCTACACCTTC.

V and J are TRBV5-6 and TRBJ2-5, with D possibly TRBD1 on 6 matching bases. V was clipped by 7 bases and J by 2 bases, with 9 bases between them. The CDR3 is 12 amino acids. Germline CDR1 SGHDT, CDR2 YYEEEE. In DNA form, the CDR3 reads TGTGCCAGCGGACAGTATCAAGAGACCCAGTACTTC. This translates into CASGQYQETQYF.

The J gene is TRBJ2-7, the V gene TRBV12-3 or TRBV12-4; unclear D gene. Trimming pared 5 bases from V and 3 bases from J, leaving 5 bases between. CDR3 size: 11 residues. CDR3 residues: CASSGSYEQYF. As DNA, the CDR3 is TGTGCCAGCAGTGGCAGCTACGAGCAGTACTTC.

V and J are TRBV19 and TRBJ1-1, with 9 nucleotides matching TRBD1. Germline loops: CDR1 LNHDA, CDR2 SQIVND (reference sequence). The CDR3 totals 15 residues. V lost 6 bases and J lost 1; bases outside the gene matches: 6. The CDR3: CASSTWTGANTEAFF. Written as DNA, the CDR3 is TGTGCCAGTAGCACCTGGACAGGGGCGAACACTGAAGCTTTCTTT.

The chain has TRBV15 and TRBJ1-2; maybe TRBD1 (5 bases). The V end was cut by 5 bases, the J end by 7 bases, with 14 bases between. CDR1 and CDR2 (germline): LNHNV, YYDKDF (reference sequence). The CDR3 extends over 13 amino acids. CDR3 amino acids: CATSGVRGSGYTF. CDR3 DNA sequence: TGTGCCACCAGCGGGGTGCGGGGGTCTGGCTACACCTTC.

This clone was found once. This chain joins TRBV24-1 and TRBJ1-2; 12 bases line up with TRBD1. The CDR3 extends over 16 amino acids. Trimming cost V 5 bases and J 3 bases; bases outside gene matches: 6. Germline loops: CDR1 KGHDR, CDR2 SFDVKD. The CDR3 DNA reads TGTGCCACCAGTGTAGGGGACAGGGGGCAGGACTATGGCTACACCTTC. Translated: CATSVGDRGQDYGYTF.

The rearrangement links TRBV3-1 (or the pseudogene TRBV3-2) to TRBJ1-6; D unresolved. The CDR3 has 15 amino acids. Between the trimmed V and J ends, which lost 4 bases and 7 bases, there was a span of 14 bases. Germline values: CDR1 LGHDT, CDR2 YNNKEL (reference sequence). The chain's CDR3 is CASSPTRGSNSPLHF. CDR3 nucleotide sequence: TGTGCCAGCAGCCCTACTCGGGGATCGAATTCACCCCTCCACTTT.

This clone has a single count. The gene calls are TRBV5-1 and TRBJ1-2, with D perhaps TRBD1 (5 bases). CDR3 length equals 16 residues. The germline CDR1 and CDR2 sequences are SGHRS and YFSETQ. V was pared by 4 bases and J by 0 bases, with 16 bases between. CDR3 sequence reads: CASSHGGSATNYGYTF. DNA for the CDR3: TGCGCCAGCAGCCATGGGGGGTCCGCTACTAACTATGGCTACACCTTC.

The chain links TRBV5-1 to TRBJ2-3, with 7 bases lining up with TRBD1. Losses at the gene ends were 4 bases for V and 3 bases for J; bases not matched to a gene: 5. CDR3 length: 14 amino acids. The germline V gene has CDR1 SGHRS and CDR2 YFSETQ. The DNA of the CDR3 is TGCGCCAGCAGCACACACAGGGGTACAGATACGCAGTATTTT. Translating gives CASSTHRGTDTQYF.

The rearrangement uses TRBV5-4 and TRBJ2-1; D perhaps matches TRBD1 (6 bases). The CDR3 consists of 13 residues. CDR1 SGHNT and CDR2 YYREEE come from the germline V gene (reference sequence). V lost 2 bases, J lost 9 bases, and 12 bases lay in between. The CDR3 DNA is TGTGCCAGCAGCTTTCAGGGGAACTCTGAGCAGTTCTTC. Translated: CASSFQGNSEQFF.

CDR3 sequence: CASRPTGAGGELFF. The CDR3, as DNA: TGTGCCAGCAGGCCGACAGGGGCGGGCGGGGAGCTGTTTTTT. The chain uses TRBV2 and TRBJ2-2, with 8 bases that match TRBD1. This CDR3 contains 14 residues. V dropped 6 bases and J dropped 7; count of bases not matched to a gene: 7. CDR1 and CDR2 from the germline V gene are SNHLY and FYNNEI.

For the CDR3, the DNA is TGTGCCAGCAGTCCCTCTAGCGCCTCCTACAATGAGCAGTTCTTC. This codes for CASSPSSASYNEQFF. The chain links TRBV27 to TRBJ2-1; maybe TRBD2 (6 bases). This CDR3 contains 15 residues. Looked up from germline, CDR1 is MNHEY and CDR2 is SMNVEV (reference sequence). The germline V and J ends were trimmed by 5 bases and 0 bases, with 11 bases remaining between them.

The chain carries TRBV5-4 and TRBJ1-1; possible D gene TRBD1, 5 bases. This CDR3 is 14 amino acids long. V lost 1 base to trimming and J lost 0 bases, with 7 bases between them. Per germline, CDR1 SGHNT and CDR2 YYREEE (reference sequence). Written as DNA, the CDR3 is TGTGCCAGCAGCTTGAGGGGTATGAACACTGAAGCTTTCTTT. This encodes CASSLRGMNTEAFF.

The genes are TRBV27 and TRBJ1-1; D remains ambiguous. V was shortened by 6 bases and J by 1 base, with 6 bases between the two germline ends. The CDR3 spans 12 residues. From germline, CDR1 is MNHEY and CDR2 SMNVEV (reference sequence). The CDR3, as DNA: TGTGCCAGCAGACATCAGAACACTGAAGCTTTCTTT. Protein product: CASRHQNTEAFF.

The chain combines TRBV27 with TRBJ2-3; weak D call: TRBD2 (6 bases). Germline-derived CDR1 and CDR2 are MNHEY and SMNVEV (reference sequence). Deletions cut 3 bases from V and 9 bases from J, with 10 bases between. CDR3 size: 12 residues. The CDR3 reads CASSLWGETQYF. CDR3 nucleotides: TGTGCCAGCAGTTTGTGGGGGGAGACGCAGTATTTT.

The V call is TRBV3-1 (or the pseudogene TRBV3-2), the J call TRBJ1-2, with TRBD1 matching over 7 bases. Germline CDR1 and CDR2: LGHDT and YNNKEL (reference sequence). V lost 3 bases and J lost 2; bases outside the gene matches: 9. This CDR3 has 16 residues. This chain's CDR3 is CASSHFLRQGNYGYTF. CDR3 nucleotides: TGTGCCAGCAGCCATTTTCTTCGACAGGGAAACTATGGCTACACCTTC.

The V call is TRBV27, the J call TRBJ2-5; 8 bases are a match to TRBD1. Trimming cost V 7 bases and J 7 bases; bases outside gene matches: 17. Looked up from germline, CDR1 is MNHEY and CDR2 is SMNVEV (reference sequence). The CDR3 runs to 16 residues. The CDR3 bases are TGTGCCAGCAAAAAACCCGGGACAGGAAGACAGGGGACCCAGTACTTC. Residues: CASKKPGTGRQGTQYF.